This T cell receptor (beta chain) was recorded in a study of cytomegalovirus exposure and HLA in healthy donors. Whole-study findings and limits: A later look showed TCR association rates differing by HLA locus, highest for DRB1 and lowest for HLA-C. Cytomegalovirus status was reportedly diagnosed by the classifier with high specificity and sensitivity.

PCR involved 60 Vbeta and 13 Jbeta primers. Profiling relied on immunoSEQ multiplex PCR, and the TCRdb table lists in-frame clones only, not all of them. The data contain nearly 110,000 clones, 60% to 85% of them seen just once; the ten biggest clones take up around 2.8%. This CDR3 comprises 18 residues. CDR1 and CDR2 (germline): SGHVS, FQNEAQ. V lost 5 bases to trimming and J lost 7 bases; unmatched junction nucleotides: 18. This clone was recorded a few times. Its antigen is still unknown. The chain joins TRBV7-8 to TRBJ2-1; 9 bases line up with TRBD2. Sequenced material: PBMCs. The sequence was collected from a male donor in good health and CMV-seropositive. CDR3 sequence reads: CASSPRRGGGAGGNEQFF. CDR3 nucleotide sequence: TGTGCCAGCAGCCCCCGACGCGGCGGGGGGGCGGGTGGGAATGAGCAGTTCTTC.